The 26 T cell receptor beta chains reported below all come from one sample, sequenced in a study of T-cell reconstitution after alpha-beta-depleted transplantation in children. The TCRbeta library was prepared with unique molecular identifiers. TCRdb independently ran MiXCR on the PCR reads; one entry per CDR3 protein. The repertoire has hundreds of thousands of distinct CDR3 sequences, over 9.5% of them found once; the top ten carry less than 5%. Sequenced here: PBMCs from the stem cell graft donor, sampled from the stem cell graft. All receptors derive from a human donor who donated a stem cell graft to a child with acute myeloid leukemia.

This clonotype was detected many times. This sequence joins TRBV20-1 and TRBJ2-3; 7 nucleotides agree with TRBD2. Germline assignment: CDR1 DFQATT and CDR2 SNEGSKA (reference sequence). The trim removed 3 bases at V and 4 bases at J, leaving 10 bases unmatched. The CDR3 sequence is 15 residues long. CDR3 amino acids: CSARAAGRWADTQYF. The DNA of the CDR3 is TGCAGTGCTAGGGCAGCGGGGAGGTGGGCAGATACGCAGTATTTT.

This clonotype was detected only a few times. V gene TRBV11-2 combines with J gene TRBJ2-6; 8 bases map to TRBD2. J gave up 4 bases and V 1 base, and 9 bases lay outside the gene matches. Germline V CDR1 and CDR2: SGHAT, FQNNGV. This CDR3 has 18 amino acids. The CDR3 protein is CASSLVWAGGSGANVLTF. CDR3 DNA sequence: TGTGCCAGCAGCTTAGTATGGGCGGGGGGCTCAGGGGCCAACGTCCTGACTTTC.

This clonotype has just a few counts. This chain connects TRBV29-1 to TRBJ1-2; D gene uncertain. Germline lookup yields CDR1 SQVTM and CDR2 ANQGSEA. The length of the CDR3 is 13 residues. V was shortened by 6 bases and J by 0 bases, with 11 bases between the two germline ends. Here the CDR3 DNA reads TGCAGCGTCGGGCAGACGGCTAACTATGGCTACACCTTC. It translates to CSVGQTANYGYTF.

The rearrangement links TRBV9 to TRBJ2-3; possibly TRBD2 for D (5 bases). This CDR3 is built from 15 residues. Looked up from germline, CDR1 is SGDLS and CDR2 is YYNGEE. V dropped 0 bases and J dropped 0 bases, with 8 bases sitting between them. The CDR3 spells CASSVGGGSTDTQYF. The DNA of the CDR3 is TGTGCCAGCAGCGTAGGAGGCGGGAGCACAGATACGCAGTATTTT.

This clonotype was detected many times. The V gene is TRBV6-6, the J gene TRBJ2-7; D may be TRBD1 or TRBD2 (5 bases each). CDR3 length: 11 residues. The germline gives CDR1 MNHNY, CDR2 SVGAGI (reference sequence). V shed 6 bases and J shed 6 bases, with 9 bases lying between them. The CDR3 reads CASSRDREQYF. The DNA for the CDR3 is TGTGCCAGCAGCAGGGACCGCGAGCAGTACTTC.

The V gene is TRBV6-5, the J gene TRBJ1-5; D may be TRBD1 (6 bases). Trimming shortened V by 2 bases and J by 5 bases, and 13 bases separated the two germline ends. The CDR3 has 15 amino acids. The germline V gene encodes CDR1 MNHEY and CDR2 SVGAGI. As DNA, the CDR3 is TGTGCCAGCAGTTACGCGGGGACACGGGATCAGCCCCAGCATTTT. The encoded protein is CASSYAGTRDQPQHF.

V and J are TRBV4-2 and TRBJ2-1; perhaps D is TRBD1 or TRBD2 (5 bases each). Germline V gene sequence: CDR1 LGHNA, CDR2 YNFKEQ. The CDR3 spans 16 residues. Trimming shortened V by 4 bases and J by 8 bases, and 21 bases separated the two germline ends. The CDR3 sequence: CASSRREGRPRDEQFF. The CDR3 nucleotides are TGTGCCAGCAGCCGTCGTGAGGGACGCCCCAGGGATGAGCAGTTCTTC.

The chain employs TRBV29-1 and TRBJ2-7; the D gene is possibly TRBD2 (5 bases). CDR1 SQVTM and CDR2 ANQGSEA come from the germline V gene. Trimming removed 2 bases at V and 2 bases at J, with 7 bases between. This CDR3 has 12 amino acids. The CDR3 sequence: CSVEYGTYEQYF. The CDR3 DNA is TGCAGCGTTGAATACGGGACCTACGAGCAGTACTTC.

At least ten counts were recorded for this clonotype. V and J are TRBV5-1 and TRBJ2-7, with 9 bases that match TRBD2. Germline CDR1 is SGHRS and CDR2 is YFSETQ. The CDR3 runs 15 residues. V lost 1 base and J lost 6; bases outside the gene matches: 8. This CDR3 is CASSLMAGGPPEQYF. DNA for the CDR3: TGCGCCAGCAGCTTGATGGCGGGAGGGCCCCCCGAGCAGTACTTC. The entire variable domain, with the rest obtained from reference TRBV5-1 and TRBJ2-7, is as follows: KAGVTQTPRYLIKTRGQQVTLSCSPISGHRSVSWYQQTPGQGLQFLFEYFSETQRNKGNFPGRFSGRQFSNSRSEMNVSTLELGDSALYLCASSLMAGGPPEQYFGPGTRLTVT.

This clonotype turned up a few times. This sequence joins TRBV20-1 and TRBJ2-1; 10 positions match TRBD2. The V and J ends lost 0 bases and 5 bases, in that order; junction bases with no gene match: 7. The CDR3 runs 16 residues. Germline V gene sequence: CDR1 DFQATT, CDR2 SNEGSKA (reference sequence). The CDR3 sequence: CSARDGAGGSHNEQFF. DNA of the CDR3: TGCAGTGCTAGAGATGGAGCGGGAGGGTCTCACAATGAGCAGTTCTTC.

This clonotype was counted a few times. The chain joins TRBV5-1 to TRBJ2-7; D remains unclear. V lost 4 bases and J 3 bases, leaving 5 bases between the germline ends. The CDR3 runs 11 residues. The germline V gene has CDR1 SGHRS and CDR2 YFSETQ. This chain's CDR3 is CASSGFYEQYF. CDR3 coding DNA: TGCGCCAGCAGCGGTTTCTACGAGCAGTACTTC.

The V and J genes are TRBV6-5 and TRBJ2-7, with 7 nucleotides matching TRBD2. With V trimmed by 0 bases and J by 5 bases, 7 bases remained unmatched. Germline loops: CDR1 MNHEY, CDR2 SVGAGI. This CDR3 comprises 15 residues. The CDR3 coding sequence is TGTGCCAGCAGTTACTCGAGGGAGGGGTCCCACGAGCAGTACTTC. Its protein product is CASSYSREGSHEQYF.

This clonotype was found a few times. The chain employs TRBV12-3 or TRBV12-4 and TRBJ1-5, with D maybe TRBD1 (5 bases). CDR3 length: 17 amino acids. Trimming pared 5 bases from V and 3 bases from J, leaving 20 bases between. The CDR3 sequence is CASSAHIGGRSNQPQHF. The DNA of the CDR3 is TGTGCCAGCAGTGCCCATATCGGGGGGAGATCCAATCAGCCCCAGCATTTT.

This clonotype came up many times. The chain combines TRBV9 with TRBJ2-2; 9 bases are shared with TRBD2. The ends lost 0 bases at V and 1 base at J; junction bases unmatched: 4. Germline assignment: CDR1 SGDLS and CDR2 YYNGEE. This CDR3 region has 17 residues. CDR3 region: CASSVDLAGLNTGELFF. CDR3 in DNA: TGTGCCAGCAGCGTAGATCTAGCGGGATTGAACACCGGGGAGCTGTTTTTT.

A few counts support this clonotype. The chain uses TRBV12-3 or TRBV12-4 and TRBJ2-3; D gene unclear. The CDR3 covers 14 residues. V was pared by 1 base and J by 6 bases, with 11 bases between. The CDR3 DNA sequence: TGTGCCAGCAGTTTAGGGCCCCGAAGGGATACGCAGTATTTT. Translating gives CASSLGPRRDTQYF.

This clonotype was found a few times. The CDR3 sequence is CASSQDAIAGGNEQYF. Here the CDR3 DNA reads TGCGCCAGCAGCCAAGATGCGATAGCGGGAGGCAACGAGCAGTACTTC. The genes are TRBV4-3 and TRBJ2-7, with TRBD2 identical over 10 bases. From germline, CDR1 is LGHNA and CDR2 YSLEER. The CDR3 sequence is 16 residues long. The trim removed 0 bases at V and 5 bases at J, leaving 7 bases unmatched.

The chain joins TRBV4-3 to TRBJ1-1; D call uncertain. The V end was cut by 1 base, the J end by 1 base, with 7 bases between. Germline CDR1 LGHNA, CDR2 YSLEER. The CDR3 has 14 residues. The CDR3 loop is CASSQAVQNTEAFF. CDR3 nucleotide sequence: TGCGCCAGCAGCCAAGCGGTTCAGAACACTGAAGCTTTCTTT.

Ten or more counts support this clonotype. The rearrangement links TRBV20-1 to TRBJ1-6; 7 positions agree with TRBD1. Germline V lookup: CDR1 DFQATT, CDR2 SNEGSKA (reference sequence). The ends lost 6 bases at V and 7 bases at J; junction bases unmatched: 6. The CDR3 has 13 amino acids. The CDR3 loop is CSAPGQSNSPLHF. Written as DNA, the CDR3 is TGCAGTGCCCCGGGACAGAGCAATTCACCCCTCCACTTT.

This clonotype appeared many times. The chain recombines TRBV11-2 with TRBJ2-3; TRBD2 agrees at 10 bases. V shed 4 bases, J shed 5 bases, and the junction held 3 bases outside the gene matches. Germline values: CDR1 SGHAT, CDR2 FQNNGV. The CDR3 is 14 residues long. CDR3 amino acids: CASSYGLAEDTQYF. The CDR3 DNA sequence: TGTGCCAGCAGCTATGGACTAGCGGAAGATACGCAGTATTTT.

This clonotype came up a few times. The CDR3 DNA reads as TGTGCCAGCAGTTACTATGTGGGACGCAAAGAGACCCAGTACTTC. Its translation is CASSYYVGRKETQYF. The rearrangement uses TRBV6-7 and TRBJ2-5; D possibly matches TRBD1 or TRBD2 (5 bases each). TRBV6-7 is known as an ORF, though its function is uncertain. The CDR3 has 15 amino acids. V was pared by 1 base and J by 3 bases, with 12 bases between.

CDR3 sequence (DNA): TGTGCCAGCAGCAAAGCTCCGCCACCTTGGAGGCCCCAGCATTTT. Its translation is CASSKAPPPWRPQHF. V usage is TRBV21-1 and J usage is TRBJ1-5; the table gives TRBD1 as D, unverified against the DNA. TRBV21-1 is a known pseudogene. The CDR3 covers 15 residues.

This clonotype has ten or more counts. The V and J genes are TRBV14 and TRBJ2-1; D might be TRBD1 (6 bases). This CDR3 is 20 amino acids long. Trimming took off 0 bases at V and 6 bases at J, with 27 bases between the two ends. CDR1 is SGHDN and CDR2 is FVKESK in the germline V gene. CDR3 nucleotide sequence: TGTGCCAGCAGCCAAGAGGTAGGGCAGGGGTTGACCCTTAACTTCAATGAGCAGTTCTTC. This translates into CASSQEVGQGLTLNFNEQFF.

With regard to this clonotype: The missing conserved phenylalanine or tryptophan at the end of this CDR3 makes a read error likely. This sequence joins TRBV5-1 and TRBJ2-7, with D perhaps being TRBD1 or TRBD2 (5 bases each). The germline V and J ends were trimmed by 5 bases and 4 bases, with 16 bases remaining between them. The CDR3 sequence is 14 residues long. Germline V gives CDR1 SGHRS, CDR2 YFSETQ. The CDR3 DNA reads TGCGCCAGCAGTCGGGACGGTTCTGGATACGAGCAGTACCTC. This gives the protein CASSRDGSGYEQYL.

The chain is built from TRBV5-4 and TRBJ2-1, with D perhaps being TRBD1 or TRBD2 (6 bases each). The CDR3 has 15 amino acids. Germline CDR1 and CDR2: SGHNT and YYREEE (reference sequence). Trimming stripped 0 bases from V and 5 bases from J, with 12 bases between. CDR3 region: CASSLGKGGNNEQFF. The CDR3, as DNA: TGTGCCAGCAGCTTGGGGAAGGGGGGCAACAATGAGCAGTTCTTC.

The rearrangement links TRBV28 to TRBJ2-7, with 8 nucleotides matching TRBD1. Germline V gene lookup returns CDR1 MDHEN and CDR2 SYDVKM. J gave up 0 bases and V 2 bases, and 9 bases lay outside the gene matches. The CDR3 length is 17 residues. The CDR3 DNA follows: TGTGCCAGCAGTTTAATCCCCGGGACAGGAAACTCCTACGAGCAGTACTTC. This sequence encodes CASSLIPGTGNSYEQYF.

This clonotype was seen ten or more times. The rearrangement links TRBV27 to TRBJ2-7, with D hard to call. The V end was cut by 4 bases, the J end by 2 bases, with 6 bases between. Germline V gives CDR1 MNHEY, CDR2 SMNVEV (reference sequence). The CDR3 covers 12 residues. CDR3 DNA sequence: TGTGCCAGCAGTTCAGAAACCTACGAGCAGTACTTC. It specifies CASSSETYEQYF.